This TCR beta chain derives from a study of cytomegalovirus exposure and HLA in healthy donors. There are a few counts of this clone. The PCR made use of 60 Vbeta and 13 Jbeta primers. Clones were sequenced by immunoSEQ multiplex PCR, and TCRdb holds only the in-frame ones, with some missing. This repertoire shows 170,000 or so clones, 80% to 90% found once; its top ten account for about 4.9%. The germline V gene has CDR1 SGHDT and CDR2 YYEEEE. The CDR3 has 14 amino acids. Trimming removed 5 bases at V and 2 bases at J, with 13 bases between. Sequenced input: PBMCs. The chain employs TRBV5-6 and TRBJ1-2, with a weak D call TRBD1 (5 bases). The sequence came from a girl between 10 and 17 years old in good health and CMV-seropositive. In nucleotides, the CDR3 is TGTGCCAGCAGAGAGGCGGGGGGAAACTATGGCTACACCTTC. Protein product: CASREAGGNYGYTF.